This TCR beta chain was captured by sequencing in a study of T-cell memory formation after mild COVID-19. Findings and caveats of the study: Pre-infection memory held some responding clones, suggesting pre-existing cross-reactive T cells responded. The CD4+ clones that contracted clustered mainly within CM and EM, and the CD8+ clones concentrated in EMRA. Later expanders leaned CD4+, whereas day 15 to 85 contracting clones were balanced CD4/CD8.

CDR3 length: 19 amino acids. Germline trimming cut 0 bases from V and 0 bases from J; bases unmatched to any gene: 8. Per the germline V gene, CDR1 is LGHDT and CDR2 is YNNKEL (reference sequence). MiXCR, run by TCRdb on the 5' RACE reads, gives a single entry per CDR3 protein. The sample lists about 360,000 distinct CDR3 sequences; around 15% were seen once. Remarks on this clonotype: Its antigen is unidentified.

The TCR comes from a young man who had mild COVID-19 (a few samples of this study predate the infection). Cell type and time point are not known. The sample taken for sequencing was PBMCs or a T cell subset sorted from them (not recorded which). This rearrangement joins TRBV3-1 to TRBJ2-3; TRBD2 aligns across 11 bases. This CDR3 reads CASSQDRASGGLSTDTQYF. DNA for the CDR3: TGTGCCAGCAGCCAAGATAGGGCTAGCGGGGGGCTTAGCACAGATACGCAGTATTTT.